This passage covers 24 T cell receptor beta chains from one sample sequenced in a study of blood T cell repertoires in COVID-19 (dated by TCRdb to 2019 to 2021). The library was built by means of the immunoSEQ multiplex PCR assay. TCRdb retrieved this table from immuneACCESS and kept in-frame rearrangements only. Not all clones are present; in checked studies, unresolved V genes account for under half, and no reason is known for the remainder. The sample includes over 70,000 clones, with roughly 82% observed a single time. The leading ten clones occupy more than 9% of the sample. Material for sequencing was peripheral blood. These TCRs come from a man aged 60-69 years with acute or convalescent COVID-19.

The rearrangement links TRBV4-1 to TRBJ1-5; TRBD1 is a possible D gene (6 bases). Germline CDR1 MGHRA, CDR2 YSYEKL. This CDR3 has 16 amino acids. With 1 base removed from V and 7 bases from J, the gap between germline ends came to 17 bases. Here the CDR3 reads CASSQAPVRGPQPQHF. The DNA of the CDR3 is TGCGCCAGCAGCCAAGCTCCAGTGCGGGGGCCCCAGCCCCAGCATTTT.

J is TRBJ1-2 and V is TRBV3-1 (or the pseudogene TRBV3-2); a weak D match, TRBD1 (5 bases). The CDR3 loop spans 14 amino acids. With 2 bases removed from V and 5 bases from J, the gap between germline ends came to 12 bases. The germline CDR1 and CDR2 sequences are LGHDT and YNNKEL (reference sequence). The CDR3, as DNA: TGTGCCAGCAGCCAAAGGGGATCAAAGTATGGCTACACCTTC. Its translation: CASSQRGSKYGYTF.

This clone was found a few times. The V gene is TRBV28, the J gene TRBJ1-2, with 9 nucleotides matching TRBD1. Per the germline V gene, CDR1 is MDHEN and CDR2 is SYDVKM. Trimming took 6 bases from V and 6 from J; bases not matched to a gene: 8. The CDR3 has 14 amino acids. Here the CDR3 reads CASSPGQGGNGYTF. The CDR3 DNA is TGTGCCAGCAGCCCGGGACAGGGTGGGAATGGCTACACCTTC.

The V call is TRBV9, the J call TRBJ1-3; D is undetermined. The germline V gene has CDR1 SGDLS and CDR2 YYNGEE. V was clipped by 0 bases and J by 3 bases, with 10 bases between them. The CDR3 length is 15 residues. DNA of the CDR3: TGTGCCAGCAGCGTAGACGCGGTTCTTGGAAACACCATATATTTT. It is translated as CASSVDAVLGNTIYF.

The chain links TRBV5-1 to TRBJ2-7; 15 bases map to TRBD2. V lost 3 bases and J lost 4; bases outside the gene matches: 2. This CDR3 contains 15 residues. Germline V gene lookup returns CDR1 SGHRS and CDR2 YFSETQ. In DNA, the CDR3 is TGCGCCAGCAGCTCTGGACTAGCGGGGGGGTACGAGCAGTACTTC. As protein: CASSSGLAGGYEQYF.

This CDR3 reads CASNTQGAENEQYF. The CDR3 region has the DNA TGTGCCAGCAATACACAGGGGGCGGAAAACGAGCAGTACTTC. This rearrangement joins TRBV2 to TRBJ2-7, with 9 bases aligning to TRBD1. J lost 5 bases, V lost 7 bases, and 9 bases had no gene match. The CDR3 runs 14 residues. The V gene's germline CDR1 is SNHLY and CDR2 FYNNEI.

The chain links TRBV18 to TRBJ2-7; D gene ambiguous. The V gene's germline CDR1 is KGHSH and CDR2 LQKENI. This CDR3 is 11 amino acids long. V was shortened by 3 bases and J by 7 bases, with 7 bases between the two germline ends. For the CDR3, the DNA is TGTGCCAGCTCACCCGAGAGGGAGCAGTACTTC. Protein: CASSPEREQYF.

The table lists this clone with a few counts. CDR3 protein: CSVGRAGGTHEQYF. As DNA, the CDR3 is TGCAGCGTTGGAAGGGCGGGAGGTACACACGAGCAGTACTTC. The genes are TRBV29-1 and TRBJ2-7, with TRBD2 matching 8 bases. This CDR3 contains 14 residues. CDR1 and CDR2 (germline): SQVTM, ANQGSEA. J was trimmed by 5 bases and V by 4 bases; bases with no gene match: 10.

The chain uses TRBV7-8 and TRBJ2-7; unclear D gene. V shed 6 bases and J shed 6 bases, with 12 bases lying between them. In germline, CDR1 is SGHVS, CDR2 FQNEAQ. This CDR3 is built from 12 residues. The CDR3 loop reads CASSQMAPEQYF. The CDR3 bases are TGTGCCAGCAGTCAGATGGCCCCCGAGCAGTACTTC.

In DNA form, the CDR3 reads TGTGCCAGCAGTTATGATAGCGGGAGGGCCGGGGAGCTGTTTTTT. Protein sequence: CASSYDSGRAGELFF. This rearrangement joins TRBV6-5 to TRBJ2-2; 11 bases match TRBD2. The CDR3 totals 15 residues. V gave up 3 bases and J gave up 6 bases; unmatched junction bases: 3. Germline CDR1 is MNHEY and CDR2 is SVGAGI.

This clone has only one observation. This chain uses TRBV18 with TRBJ1-5; no definite D call. The CDR3 spans 13 residues. CDR1 is KGHSH and CDR2 is LQKENI in the germline V gene. Trimming shortened V by 2 bases and J by 4 bases, and 6 bases separated the two germline ends. The CDR3 sequence is CASSPATNQPQHF. The CDR3 DNA follows: TGTGCCAGCTCACCAGCCACTAATCAGCCCCAGCATTTT. Supplemented by reference TRBV18 and TRBJ1-5, the full variable domain reads NAGVMQNPRHLVRRRGQEARLRCSPMKGHSHVYWYRQLPEEGLKFMVYLQKENIIDESGMPKERFSAEFPKEGPSILRIQQVVRGDSAAYFCASSPATNQPQHFGDGTRLSIL.

The V and J genes are TRBV11-3 and TRBJ2-1, with TRBD2 identical over 8 bases. This CDR3 has 16 residues. The J segment lost 8 bases and the V segment lost 1 base, leaving 10 bases of the junction unmatched. Germline loops: CDR1 SGHNT, CDR2 YENEEA. As DNA, the CDR3 is TGTGCCAGCAGCTTAGCGTCCGGACTAGCTCATTATGAGCAGTTCTTC. It encodes CASSLASGLAHYEQFF.

For the CDR3, the DNA is TGTGCCAGCAGCTTACAGGGGGCACAGACCCAGTACTTC. Amino acid sequence: CASSLQGAQTQYF. This chain links TRBV7-2 with TRBJ2-5; 8 bases fit TRBD1. Germline CDR1 reads SGHTA; CDR2 reads FQGNSA. This CDR3 is 13 amino acids long. V lost 2 bases and J lost 6; bases outside the gene matches: 2. Based on the CDR3 plus reference TRBV7-2 and TRBJ2-5, the full variable domain is GAGVSQSPSNKVTEKGKDVELRCDPISGHTALYWYRQSLGQGLEFLIYFQGNSAPDKSGLPSDRFSAERTGGSVSTLTIQRTQQEDSAVYLCASSLQGAQTQYFGPGTRLLVL.

This chain links TRBV7-9 with TRBJ2-5; TRBD1 is a possible D gene (5 bases). From germline, CDR1 is SEHNR and CDR2 FQNEAQ (reference sequence). This CDR3 has 13 residues. Between the trimmed V and J ends, which lost 0 bases and 9 bases, there was a span of 11 bases. The CDR3, as DNA: TGTGCCAGCAGCTTAGCGAGATTAGGGGCCCAGTACTTC. As protein: CASSLARLGAQYF.

The genes are TRBV30 and TRBJ1-1; tentatively, D is TRBD1 (6 bases). Germline CDR1 reads GTSNPN; CDR2 reads SVGIG (reference sequence). The CDR3 consists of 13 residues. V lost 4 bases, J lost 1 base, and 10 bases lay in between. The CDR3 protein is CAWKQGTNTEAFF. CDR3 nucleotides: TGTGCCTGGAAACAGGGTACGAACACTGAAGCTTTCTTT. The entire variable domain, with the rest obtained from reference TRBV30 and TRBJ1-1, is as follows: SQTIHQWPATLVQPVGSPLSLECTVEGTSNPNLYWYRQAAGRGLQLLFYSVGIGQISSEVPQNLSASRPQDRQFILSSKKLLLSDSGFYLCAWKQGTNTEAFFGQGTRLTVV.

The chain uses TRBV19 and TRBJ2-2; D gene ambiguous. The CDR3 length is 16 residues. V was clipped by 6 bases and J by 0 bases, with 14 bases between them. The germline V gene encodes CDR1 LNHDA and CDR2 SQIVND (reference sequence). The CDR3 reads CASSLWQDANTGELFF. The CDR3 DNA is TGTGCCAGTAGCCTCTGGCAAGATGCGAACACCGGGGAGCTGTTTTTT.

The chain has TRBV27 and TRBJ2-1, with TRBD2 identical over 9 bases. V shed 6 bases, J shed 3 bases, and the junction held 3 bases outside the gene matches. Germline CDR1 MNHEY, CDR2 SMNVEV (reference sequence). CDR3 size: 14 residues. The CDR3 DNA reads as TGTGCCAGCAGGGGGACTAGCAGCTACAATGAGCAGTTCTTC. Translated, it gives CASRGTSSYNEQFF.

The chain employs TRBV23-1 and TRBJ1-1; no clear D. TRBV23-1 is flagged as an ORF with uncertain function. The V end lost 4 bases, the J end lost 7 bases, and 13 bases lay between the germline ends. The CDR3 is made up of 13 amino acids. CDR3 bases: TGCGCCAGCAGTCCCCCGGGAACGGTTGAAGCTTTCTTT. Translated, it gives CASSPPGTVEAFF.

J is TRBJ2-7 and V is TRBV7-2; TRBD2 matches 13 bases. Looked up from germline, CDR1 is SGHTA and CDR2 is FQGNSA. The CDR3 runs 15 residues. V dropped 6 bases and J dropped 4; count of bases not matched to a gene: 6. CDR3: CASRYTSGGAYEQYF. CDR3 sequence (DNA): TGTGCCAGCAGATATACTAGCGGGGGGGCTTACGAGCAGTACTTC.

V usage is TRBV4-1 and J usage is TRBJ1-2; TRBD1 matches 10 bases. Losses at the gene ends were 0 bases for V and 7 bases for J; bases not matched to a gene: 5. The CDR3 length is 15 residues. Looked up from germline, CDR1 is MGHRA and CDR2 is YSYEKL. For the CDR3, the DNA is TGCGCCAGCAGCCAAGATTTCCGGACAGGGGGTGGCTACACCTTC. This translates into CASSQDFRTGGGYTF.

This chain uses TRBV7-9 with TRBJ1-6; possibly TRBD1 for D (6 bases). Germline V gives CDR1 SEHNR, CDR2 FQNEAQ (reference sequence). This CDR3 spans 14 amino acids. Trimming removed 5 bases at V and 11 bases at J, with 16 bases between. DNA of the CDR3: TGTGCCAGCAGCCTCACAGGGAATGGGCCACCCCTCCACTTT. This translates into CASSLTGNGPPLHF.

The table lists this clone with a few counts. V gene TRBV19 combines with J gene TRBJ1-1, with 7 bases matching TRBD1. Trimming cost V 4 bases and J 4 bases; bases outside gene matches: 6. The CDR3 loop spans 14 amino acids. Per the germline V gene, CDR1 is LNHDA and CDR2 is SQIVND (reference sequence). The DNA of the CDR3 is TGTGCCAGTAGTACAAGGGGGCGCATCACTGAAGCTTTCTTT. This gives the protein CASSTRGRITEAFF.

This chain uses TRBV6-5 with TRBJ1-2; a possible D gene is TRBD1 (6 bases). The CDR3 totals 11 residues. Between the trimmed V and J ends, which lost 6 bases and 9 bases, there was a span of 11 bases. Germline V gene sequence: CDR1 MNHEY, CDR2 SVGAGI. In DNA, the CDR3 is TGTGCCAGCAGAATAGACAGGAGCTACACCTTC. Its translation: CASRIDRSYTF.

The chain is built from TRBV2 and TRBJ1-1, with unresolved D. Per the germline V gene, CDR1 is SNHLY and CDR2 is FYNNEI. V shed 8 bases and J shed 7 bases, with 11 bases lying between them. The CDR3 totals 11 residues. CDR3 DNA: TGTGCCAGCCTCTTGAGGGTTGAAGCTTTCTTT. Its translation is CASLLRVEAFF.